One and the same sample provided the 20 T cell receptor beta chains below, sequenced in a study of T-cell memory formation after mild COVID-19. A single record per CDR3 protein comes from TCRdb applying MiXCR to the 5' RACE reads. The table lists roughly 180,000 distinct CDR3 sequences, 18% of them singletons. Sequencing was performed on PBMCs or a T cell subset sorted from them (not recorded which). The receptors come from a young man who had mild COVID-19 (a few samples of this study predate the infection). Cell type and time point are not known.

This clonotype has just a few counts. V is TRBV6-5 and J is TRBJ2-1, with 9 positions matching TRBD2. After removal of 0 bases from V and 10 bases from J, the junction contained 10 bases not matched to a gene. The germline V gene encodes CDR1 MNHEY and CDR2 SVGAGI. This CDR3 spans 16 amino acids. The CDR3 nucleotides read TGTGCCAGCAGTTACTCGACATCTAGCGGGGAGGGCGAGCAGTTCTTC. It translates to CASSYSTSSGEGEQFF.

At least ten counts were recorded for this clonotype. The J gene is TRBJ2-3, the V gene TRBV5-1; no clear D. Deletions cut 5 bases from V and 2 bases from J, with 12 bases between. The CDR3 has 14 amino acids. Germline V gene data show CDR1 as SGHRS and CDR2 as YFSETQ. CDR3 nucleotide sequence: TGCGCCAGCAGAAATTACGGTTCCACAGATACGCAGTATTTT. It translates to CASRNYGSTDTQYF. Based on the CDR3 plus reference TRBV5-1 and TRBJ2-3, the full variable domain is KAGVTQTPRYLIKTRGQQVTLSCSPISGHRSVSWYQQTPGQGLQFLFEYFSETQRNKGNFPGRFSGRQFSNSRSEMNVSTLELGDSALYLCASRNYGSTDTQYFGPGTRLTVL.

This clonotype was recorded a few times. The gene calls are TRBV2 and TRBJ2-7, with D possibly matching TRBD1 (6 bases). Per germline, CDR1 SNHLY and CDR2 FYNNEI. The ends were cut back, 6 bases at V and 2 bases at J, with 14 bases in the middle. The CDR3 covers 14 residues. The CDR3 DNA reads TGTGCCAGCAGCAGTGGGGGCAGAGCCTACGAGCAGTACTTC. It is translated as CASSSGGRAYEQYF.

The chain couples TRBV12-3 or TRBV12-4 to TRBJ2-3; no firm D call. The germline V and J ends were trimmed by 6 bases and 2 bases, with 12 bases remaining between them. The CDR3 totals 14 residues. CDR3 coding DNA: TGTGCCAGCAGCCTAGGGATCCACACAGATACGCAGTATTTT. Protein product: CASSLGIHTDTQYF.

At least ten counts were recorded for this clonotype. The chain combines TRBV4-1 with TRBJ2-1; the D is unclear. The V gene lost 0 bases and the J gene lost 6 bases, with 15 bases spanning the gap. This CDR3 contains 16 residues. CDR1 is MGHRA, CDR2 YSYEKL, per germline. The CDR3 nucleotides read TGCGCCAGCAGCCAAGATTTAATGACACAGACCAATGAGCAGTTCTTC. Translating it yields CASSQDLMTQTNEQFF.

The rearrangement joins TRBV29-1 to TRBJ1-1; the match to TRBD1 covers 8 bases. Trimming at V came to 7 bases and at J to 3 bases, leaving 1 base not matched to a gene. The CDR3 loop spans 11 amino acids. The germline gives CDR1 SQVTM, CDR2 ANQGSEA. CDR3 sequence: CSADRDTEAFF. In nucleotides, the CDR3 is TGCAGCGCGGACAGGGACACTGAAGCTTTCTTT.

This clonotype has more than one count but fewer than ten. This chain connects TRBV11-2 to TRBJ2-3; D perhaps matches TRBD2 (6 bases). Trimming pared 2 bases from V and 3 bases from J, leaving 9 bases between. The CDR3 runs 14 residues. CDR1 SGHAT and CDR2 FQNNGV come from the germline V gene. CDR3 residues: CASSLLLATDTQYF. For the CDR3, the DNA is TGTGCCAGCAGCTTACTGCTAGCGACAGATACGCAGTATTTT.

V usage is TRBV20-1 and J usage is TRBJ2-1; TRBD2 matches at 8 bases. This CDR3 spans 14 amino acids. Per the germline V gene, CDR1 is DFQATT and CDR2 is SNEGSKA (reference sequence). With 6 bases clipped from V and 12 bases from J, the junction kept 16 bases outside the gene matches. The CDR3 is CSATEGVAGPRQFF. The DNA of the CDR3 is TGCAGTGCAACCGAGGGCGTAGCGGGACCCAGGCAGTTCTTC.

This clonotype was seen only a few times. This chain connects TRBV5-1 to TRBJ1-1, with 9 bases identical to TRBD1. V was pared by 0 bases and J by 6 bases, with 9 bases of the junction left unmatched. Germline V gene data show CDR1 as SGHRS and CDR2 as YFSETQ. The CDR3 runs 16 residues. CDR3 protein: CASSLAGQGKYPEAFF. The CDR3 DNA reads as TGCGCCAGCAGCTTGGCCGGACAGGGGAAGTATCCTGAAGCTTTCTTT.

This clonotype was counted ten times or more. The CDR3 nucleotides read TGTGCCACCAGTGATTCCGGGACTTACGACACAGATACGCAGTATTTT. This encodes CATSDSGTYDTDTQYF. The gene calls are TRBV24-1 and TRBJ2-3, with a tentative D call TRBD2 (6 bases). Germline CDR1 KGHDR, CDR2 SFDVKD. The CDR3 totals 16 residues. The V gene lost 2 bases and the J gene lost 2 bases, with 13 bases spanning the gap.

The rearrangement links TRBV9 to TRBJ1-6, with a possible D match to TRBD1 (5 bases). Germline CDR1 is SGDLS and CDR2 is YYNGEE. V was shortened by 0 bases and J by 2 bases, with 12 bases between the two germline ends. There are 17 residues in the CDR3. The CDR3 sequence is CASSVAGLSPYNSPLHF. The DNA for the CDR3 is TGTGCCAGCAGCGTAGCGGGACTGTCTCCCTATAATTCACCCCTCCACTTT.

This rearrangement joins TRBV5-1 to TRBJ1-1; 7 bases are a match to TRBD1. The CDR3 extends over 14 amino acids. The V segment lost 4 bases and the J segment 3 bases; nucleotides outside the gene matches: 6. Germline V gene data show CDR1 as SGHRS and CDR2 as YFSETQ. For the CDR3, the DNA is TGCGCCAGCAGCAAACAGGGGTGGGACACTGAAGCTTTCTTT. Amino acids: CASSKQGWDTEAFF.

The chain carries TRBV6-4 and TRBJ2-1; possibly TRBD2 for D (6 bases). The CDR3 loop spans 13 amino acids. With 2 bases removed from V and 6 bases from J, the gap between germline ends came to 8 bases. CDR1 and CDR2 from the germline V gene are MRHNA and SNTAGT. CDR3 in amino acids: CASSDGRLNEQFF. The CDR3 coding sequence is TGTGCCAGCAGTGACGGGAGGCTCAATGAGCAGTTCTTC.

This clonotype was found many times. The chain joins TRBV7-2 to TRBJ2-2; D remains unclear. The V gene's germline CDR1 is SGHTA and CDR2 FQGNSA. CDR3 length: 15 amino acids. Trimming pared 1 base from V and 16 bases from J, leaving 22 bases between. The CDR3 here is CASSLVGGPSVTAFF. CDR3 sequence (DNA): TGTGCCAGCAGCTTAGTGGGCGGACCGTCCGTGACTGCGTTTTTT.

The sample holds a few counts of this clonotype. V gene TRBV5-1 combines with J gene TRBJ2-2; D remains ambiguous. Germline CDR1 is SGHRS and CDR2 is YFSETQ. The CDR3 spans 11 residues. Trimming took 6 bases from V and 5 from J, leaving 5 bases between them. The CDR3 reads CASTSTGELFF. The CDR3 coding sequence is TGCGCCAGCACCAGTACCGGGGAGCTGTTTTTT.

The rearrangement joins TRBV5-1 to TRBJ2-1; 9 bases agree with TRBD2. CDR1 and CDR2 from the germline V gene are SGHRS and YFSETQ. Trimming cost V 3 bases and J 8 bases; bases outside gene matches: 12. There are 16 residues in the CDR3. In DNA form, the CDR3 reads TGCGCCAGCAGCTCGGGGGCGGGAGGGCCTTTGGATGAGCAGTTCTTC. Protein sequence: CASSSGAGGPLDEQFF.

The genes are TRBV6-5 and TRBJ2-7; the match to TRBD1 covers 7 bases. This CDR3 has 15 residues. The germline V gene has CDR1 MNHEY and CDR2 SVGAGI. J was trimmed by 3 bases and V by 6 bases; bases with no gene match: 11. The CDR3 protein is CASRTTSGQVYEQYF. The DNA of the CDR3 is TGTGCCAGCAGGACTACCTCCGGACAGGTCTACGAGCAGTACTTC.

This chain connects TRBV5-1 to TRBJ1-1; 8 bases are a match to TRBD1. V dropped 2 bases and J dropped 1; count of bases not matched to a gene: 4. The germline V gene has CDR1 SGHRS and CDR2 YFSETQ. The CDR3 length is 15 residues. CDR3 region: CASSFQGARNTEAFF. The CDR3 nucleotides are TGCGCCAGCAGCTTCCAGGGGGCGCGGAACACTGAAGCTTTCTTT. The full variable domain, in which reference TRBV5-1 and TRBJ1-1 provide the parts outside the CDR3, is KAGVTQTPRYLIKTRGQQVTLSCSPISGHRSVSWYQQTPGQGLQFLFEYFSETQRNKGNFPGRFSGRQFSNSRSEMNVSTLELGDSALYLCASSFQGARNTEAFFGQGTRLTVV.

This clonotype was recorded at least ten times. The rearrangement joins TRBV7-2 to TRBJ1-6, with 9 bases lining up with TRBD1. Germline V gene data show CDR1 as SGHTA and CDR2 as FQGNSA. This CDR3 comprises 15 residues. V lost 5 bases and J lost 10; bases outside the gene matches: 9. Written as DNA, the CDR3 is TGTGCCAGCAGCCCGGGACAGGGTTTAACCTCACCCCTCCACTTT. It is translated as CASSPGQGLTSPLHF.

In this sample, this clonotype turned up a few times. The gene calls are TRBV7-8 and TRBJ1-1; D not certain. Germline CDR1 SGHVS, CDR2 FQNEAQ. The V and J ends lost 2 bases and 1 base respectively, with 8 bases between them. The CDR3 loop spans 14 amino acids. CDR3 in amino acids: CASSLSSQNTEAFF. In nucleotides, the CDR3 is TGTGCCAGCAGCTTAAGCTCTCAGAACACTGAAGCTTTCTTT.